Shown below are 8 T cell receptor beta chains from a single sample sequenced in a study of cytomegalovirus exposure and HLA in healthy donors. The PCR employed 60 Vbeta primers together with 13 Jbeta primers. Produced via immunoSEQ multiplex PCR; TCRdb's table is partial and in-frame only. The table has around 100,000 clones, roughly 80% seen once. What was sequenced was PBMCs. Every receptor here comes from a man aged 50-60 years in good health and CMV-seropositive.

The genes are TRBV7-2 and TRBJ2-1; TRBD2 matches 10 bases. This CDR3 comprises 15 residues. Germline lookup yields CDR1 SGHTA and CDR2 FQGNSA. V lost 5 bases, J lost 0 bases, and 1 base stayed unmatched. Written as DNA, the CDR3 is TGTGCCAGCAGCGCTAGCGGGGGCTCCTACAATGAGCAGTTCTTC. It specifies CASSASGGSYNEQFF.

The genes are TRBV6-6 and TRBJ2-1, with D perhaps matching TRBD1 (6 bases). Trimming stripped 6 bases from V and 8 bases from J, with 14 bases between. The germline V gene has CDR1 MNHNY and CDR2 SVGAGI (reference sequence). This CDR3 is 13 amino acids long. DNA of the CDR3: TGTGCCAGCAGCGAACAGGGTTTCGATGAGCAGTTCTTC. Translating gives CASSEQGFDEQFF.

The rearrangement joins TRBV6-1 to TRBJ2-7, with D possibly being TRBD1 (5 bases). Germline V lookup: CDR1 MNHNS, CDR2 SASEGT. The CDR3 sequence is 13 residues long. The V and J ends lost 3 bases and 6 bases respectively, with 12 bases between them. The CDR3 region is CASSEQGMGEQYF. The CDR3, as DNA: TGTGCCAGCAGTGAGCAGGGAATGGGCGAGCAGTACTTC.

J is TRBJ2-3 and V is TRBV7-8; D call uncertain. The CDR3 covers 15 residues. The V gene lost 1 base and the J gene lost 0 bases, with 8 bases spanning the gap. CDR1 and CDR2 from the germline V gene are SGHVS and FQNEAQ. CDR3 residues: CASSLGATSTDTQYF. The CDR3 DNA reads TGTGCCAGCAGCTTAGGGGCTACTAGCACAGATACGCAGTATTTT. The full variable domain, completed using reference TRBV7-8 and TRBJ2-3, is GAGVSQSPRYKVAKRGQDVALRCDPISGHVSLFWYQQALGQGPEFLTYFQNEAQLDKSGLPSDRFFAERPEGSVSTLKIQRTQQEDSAVYLCASSLGATSTDTQYFGPGTRLTVL.

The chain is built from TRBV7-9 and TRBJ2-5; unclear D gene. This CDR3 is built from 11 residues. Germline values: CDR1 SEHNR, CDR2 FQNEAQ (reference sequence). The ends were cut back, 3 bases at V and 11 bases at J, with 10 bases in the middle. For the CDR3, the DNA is TGTGCCAGCAGCTTTAGCCGAGAGCAGTACTTC. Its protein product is CASSFSREQYF.

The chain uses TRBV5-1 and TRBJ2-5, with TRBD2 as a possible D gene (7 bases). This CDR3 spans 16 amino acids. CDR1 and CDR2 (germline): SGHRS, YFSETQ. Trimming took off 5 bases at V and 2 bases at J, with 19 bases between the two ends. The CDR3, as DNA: TGCGCCAGCAGAAGGGGGGCTAGCGGAGATCAAGAGACCCAGTACTTC. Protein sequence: CASRRGASGDQETQYF.

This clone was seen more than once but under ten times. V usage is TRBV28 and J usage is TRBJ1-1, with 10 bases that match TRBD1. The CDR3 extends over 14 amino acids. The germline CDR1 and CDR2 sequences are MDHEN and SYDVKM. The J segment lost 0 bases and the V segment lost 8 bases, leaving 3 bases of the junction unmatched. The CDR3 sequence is CASGTGALNTEAFF. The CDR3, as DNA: TGTGCCAGCGGGACAGGGGCTTTGAACACTGAAGCTTTCTTT.

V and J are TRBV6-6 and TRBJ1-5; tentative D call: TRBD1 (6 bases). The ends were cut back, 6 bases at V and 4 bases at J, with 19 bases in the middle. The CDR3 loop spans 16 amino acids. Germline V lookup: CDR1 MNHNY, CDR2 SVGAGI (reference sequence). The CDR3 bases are TGTGCCAGCAGCCTCGGTCGGGGACAACCGAATCAGCCCCAGCATTTT. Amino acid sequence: CASSLGRGQPNQPQHF.